This T cell receptor beta chain originates from a study of T cells expressing NK-cell markers. On the study more broadly: Seven HCMV-seropositive donors and one seronegative donor made up the eight sequenced donors. Findings of the study overall: The study did not resolve the HCMV specificity of expanded NKG2C+ T cell clones. A few donors showed these clonotypes also leading the CD3+CD56-NKG2C+ fraction.

The germline V gene has CDR1 LNHDA and CDR2 SQIVND (reference sequence). There are 14 residues in the CDR3. For each CDR3 protein, TCRdb gives one entry from its re-call of the 5' RACE reads, without DNA. This sample's clone table lists 160,000 or so distinct CDR3 sequences. About this clonotype: Its antigen is as yet unknown.

The specimen sequenced was blood T cells: a sorted CD56 or NKG2C T cell subset, CD4+ or CD8+ T cells, or bulk PBMC T cells (not recorded which). The receptor's source is a woman aged 18-69 years in good health. This chain joins TRBV19 and TRBJ1-1. This CDR3 is CATTPEHPSAEAFF.